The sequence of this TCR beta chain was determined in a study of beta chain features in type 1 diabetes. The study reverse transcribed the entire isolated RNA, so it sequenced expressed TCRB transcripts. TCRdb's table, derived via immunoSEQ multiplex PCR, lists solely in-frame clones and lacks some. The sample includes about 930,000 clones, 17% of them seen just once. The CDR3 is made up of 12 amino acids. Trimming pared 4 bases from V and 3 bases from J, leaving 7 bases between. Germline-derived CDR1 and CDR2 are MNHEY and SMNVEV (reference sequence). With respect to this clone: This specimen includes other DNA sequences encoding the same CDR3.

The gene calls are TRBV27 and TRBJ2-7; D perhaps matches TRBD2 (5 bases). Source material: naive CD4+ T cells from blood. The sequence derives from a woman younger than 35 in good health. CDR3 in DNA: TGTGCCAGCAGTTCTGGGAGCTACGAGCAGTACTTC. Translated, it gives CASSSGSYEQYF.